Shown below are 9 T cell receptor beta chains from a single sample sequenced in a study of shared clonotypes between healthy human individuals. Profiled with immunoSEQ multiplex PCR; TCRdb holds only in-frame clones, not every one. The sample has 1 million to 1.3 million clones; approximately 80% are singletons. Sequenced: memory CD4+ T cells from PBMCs. The subset here: CD45RA-negative fraction. These receptor sequences come from a man younger than 30 in good health. Some clones in this sample may be carry-over from other donors' samples.

This clone was counted a single time. The chain joins TRBV27 to TRBJ2-7; D might be TRBD1 (6 bases). Germline CDR1 reads MNHEY; CDR2 reads SMNVEV (reference sequence). CDR3 length: 12 residues. Deletions cut 5 bases from V and 6 bases from J, with 11 bases between. The CDR3 sequence: CASSTDRREQYF. The CDR3 DNA reads TGTGCCAGCAGTACAGACAGGCGCGAGCAGTACTTC.

The chain employs TRBV9 and TRBJ2-2; the D call may be TRBD1 or TRBD2 (5 bases each). The germline CDR1 and CDR2 sequences are SGDLS and YYNGEE. V lost 0 bases and J 4 bases, leaving 13 bases between the germline ends. The CDR3 loop spans 16 amino acids. CDR3 sequence: CASSVAGQGGTGELFF. CDR3 bases: TGTGCCAGCAGCGTAGCGGGGCAGGGCGGCACCGGGGAGCTGTTTTTT.

The rearrangement joins TRBV7-2 to TRBJ1-3; D gene ambiguous. Trimming took off 3 bases at V and 1 base at J, with 7 bases between the two ends. CDR3 size: 14 residues. Per the germline V gene, CDR1 is SGHTA and CDR2 is FQGNSA. DNA of the CDR3: TGTGCCAGCAGCTTTCCAGATTCTGGAAACACCATATATTTT. Protein sequence: CASSFPDSGNTIYF.

The chain couples TRBV6-4 to TRBJ1-5, with TRBD1 as a possible D gene (5 bases). With 6 bases removed from V and 2 bases from J, the gap between germline ends came to 11 bases. This CDR3 is 14 amino acids long. Germline V gives CDR1 MRHNA, CDR2 SNTAGT. CDR3 region: CASSHGTCNQPQHF. CDR3 sequence (DNA): TGTGCCAGCAGCCACGGGACCTGCAATCAGCCCCAGCATTTT.

Remarks on this clone: A read error may account for a junction end that differs from germline. The chain couples TRBV10-3 to TRBJ2-7; possibly TRBD2 for D (5 bases). CDR1 and CDR2 from the germline V gene are ENHRY and SYGVKD. This CDR3 region has 17 residues. Here the CDR3 reads CAISDCERKTPSCEQYF. As DNA, the CDR3 is TGTGCCATCAGTGATTGTGAGCGGAAAACCCCCTCCTGCGAGCAGTACTTC.

In its sample, this clone was seen a few times. The chain combines TRBV2 with TRBJ2-7; 9 bases map to TRBD1. CDR1 SNHLY and CDR2 FYNNEI come from the germline V gene. This CDR3 has 16 amino acids. Trimming at V came to 2 bases and at J to 7 bases, leaving 12 bases not matched to a gene. CDR3 bases: TGTGCCAGCAGTGAACTAAGCGGGGACAGGGCTAGGGAGCAGTACTTC. Its translation is CASSELSGDRAREQYF.

The chain combines TRBV2 with TRBJ2-3; 10 nucleotides agree with TRBD1. V shed 7 bases, J shed 3 bases, and the junction held 7 bases outside the gene matches. Looked up from germline, CDR1 is SNHLY and CDR2 is FYNNEI. CDR3 length: 15 amino acids. CDR3 bases: TGTGCCAGCATCATAGACAGGGGGCGAACAGATACGCAGTATTTT. It specifies CASIIDRGRTDTQYF.

V and J are TRBV14 and TRBJ1-3, with D tentatively TRBD1 (6 bases). The CDR3 has 15 residues. CDR1 SGHDN and CDR2 FVKESK come from the germline V gene. Deletions cut 4 bases from V and 4 bases from J, with 14 bases between. Here the CDR3 reads CASSRWGRKGNTIYF. The CDR3 bases are TGTGCCAGCAGCCGCTGGGGGCGGAAGGGAAACACCATATATTTT.

This clone appeared many times. The same CDR3 can be traced to other DNA sequences in this sample. The chain couples TRBV5-4 to TRBJ1-4; D perhaps matches TRBD1 (6 bases). Trimming removed 4 bases from V and 0 bases from J, with 13 bases in between. This CDR3 has 16 residues. The V gene's germline CDR1 is SGHNT and CDR2 YYREEE (reference sequence). The CDR3 here is CASSPGAGATNEKLFF. CDR3 DNA sequence: TGTGCCAGCAGCCCAGGGGCGGGGGCAACTAATGAAAAACTGTTTTTT.